This T cell receptor (beta chain) was documented in a study of lymphopenia after photon versus proton radiotherapy. Germline CDR1 KGHSH, CDR2 LQKENI. The CDR3 length is 16 residues. The V segment lost 2 bases and the J segment 5 bases; nucleotides outside the gene matches: 11. Study observations and caveats: In patients who died, overall survival fell as post-nadir TCR diversity dropped more. Relative stability marked proton patients; photon patients lost diversity and naive cells. Only patients who died were analyzed for survival; proton advantage is unproven.

Using immunoSEQ multiplex PCR, the repertoire was profiled, and TCRdb retains in-frame clones only, with some absent. This table holds 25,000 to 30,000 clones, roughly four fifths found once. Comments on this clone: Antigen specificity is unknown.

The rearrangement links TRBV18 to TRBJ2-7; 8 bases are shared with TRBD1. The sequence was obtained from a man in his fifties with gastric cancer. The input for sequencing was peripheral blood, taken from a patient treated with photon-based radiotherapy. In DNA, the CDR3 is TGTGCCAGCTCACCAGGGTCAGGACAGGGTTTCAACGAGCAGTACTTC. Its translation: CASSPGSGQGFNEQYF.